These 28 T cell receptor beta chains were sequenced from one sample in a study of cytomegalovirus exposure and HLA in healthy donors. Using immunoSEQ multiplex PCR, the repertoire was profiled, and TCRdb retains in-frame clones only, with some absent. The sample has over 150,000 clones; roughly 85% are singletons. The sequenced sample consisted of PBMCs. Source of these receptors: a man in his late teens or twenties in good health and CMV-seropositive.

This clone was observed once. This rearrangement joins TRBV6-1 to TRBJ1-1; D is ambiguous. The germline V gene encodes CDR1 MNHNS and CDR2 SASEGT. The CDR3 totals 14 residues. The ends were cut back, 2 bases at V and 1 base at J, with 8 bases in the middle. The DNA for the CDR3 is TGTGCCAGCAGTGAAATGGCAGAGAACACTGAAGCTTTCTTT. It encodes CASSEMAENTEAFF.

The genes are TRBV30 and TRBJ2-7; no clear D. The CDR3 runs to 11 residues. Germline CDR1 reads GTSNPN; CDR2 reads SVGIG (reference sequence). The V end was cut by 4 bases, the J end by 4 bases, with 8 bases between. The CDR3 DNA sequence: TGTGCCTGGAATCGCGGATACGAGCAGTACTTC. Translating it yields CAWNRGYEQYF.

The chain recombines TRBV28 with TRBJ1-1; D gene ambiguous. V dropped 4 bases and J dropped 3 bases, with 18 bases sitting between them. The CDR3 runs to 16 residues. Germline CDR1 reads MDHEN; CDR2 reads SYDVKM. The CDR3 reads CASSSPREGRDTEAFF. The DNA for the CDR3 is TGTGCCAGCAGTTCCCCCCGCGAAGGGCGGGACACTGAAGCTTTCTTT.

The chain links TRBV28 to TRBJ2-5; D unclear. CDR3 length: 11 residues. From germline, CDR1 is MDHEN and CDR2 SYDVKM. V was shortened by 7 bases and J by 9 bases, with 12 bases between the two germline ends. The chain's CDR3 is CASNSMMAQYF. DNA for the CDR3: TGTGCCAGCAACTCTATGATGGCCCAGTACTTC.

The chain uses TRBV5-1 and TRBJ2-3; the D gene is possibly TRBD2 (6 bases). Deletions cut 4 bases from V and 0 bases from J, with 12 bases between. Per the germline V gene, CDR1 is SGHRS and CDR2 is YFSETQ. The length of the CDR3 is 15 residues. The CDR3 loop is CASSPRGASTDTQYF. The CDR3 bases are TGCGCCAGCAGCCCGCGCGGGGCAAGCACAGATACGCAGTATTTT. The complete variable domain, with remaining parts taken from reference TRBV5-1 and TRBJ2-3, reads KAGVTQTPRYLIKTRGQQVTLSCSPISGHRSVSWYQQTPGQGLQFLFEYFSETQRNKGNFPGRFSGRQFSNSRSEMNVSTLELGDSALYLCASSPRGASTDTQYFGPGTRLTVL.

The chain has TRBV30 and TRBJ1-6; D not resolved. CDR1 and CDR2 from the germline V gene are GTSNPN and SVGIG (reference sequence). Trimming took off 3 bases at V and 10 bases at J, with 16 bases between the two ends. The CDR3 has 14 residues. This CDR3 reads CAWRGWNSGSPLHF. CDR3 coding DNA: TGTGCCTGGAGAGGCTGGAACTCGGGGTCACCCCTCCACTTT.

V is TRBV27 and J is TRBJ1-1; D remains ambiguous. The V end lost 3 bases, the J end lost 5 bases, and 13 bases lay between the germline ends. Germline V gene data show CDR1 as MNHEY and CDR2 as SMNVEV (reference sequence). The CDR3 sequence is 14 residues long. CDR3 sequence (DNA): TGTGCCAGCAGTTTGAGCGGAGCGGAGACTGAAGCTTTCTTT. Protein product: CASSLSGAETEAFF.

V usage is TRBV10-3 and J usage is TRBJ2-7, with D perhaps TRBD2 (5 bases). This CDR3 spans 11 amino acids. Germline V lookup: CDR1 ENHRY, CDR2 SYGVKD. The germline V and J ends were trimmed by 5 bases and 5 bases, with 7 bases remaining between them. For the CDR3, the DNA is TGTGCCATCAGTCAAGCGGACGAGCAGTACTTC. Translated: CAISQADEQYF.

The chain is built from TRBV29-1 and TRBJ2-3, with TRBD2 matching over 7 bases. The trim removed 6 bases at V and 0 bases at J, leaving 6 bases unmatched. The germline V gene encodes CDR1 SQVTM and CDR2 ANQGSEA. The CDR3 runs to 14 residues. The CDR3 here is CSVLLAHSTDTQYF. The CDR3 DNA sequence: TGCAGCGTCCTACTAGCGCATAGCACAGATACGCAGTATTTT.

The genes are TRBV6-5 and TRBJ1-2; perhaps TRBD1 as D (6 bases). The germline V and J ends were trimmed by 6 bases and 8 bases, with 22 bases remaining between them. The CDR3 sequence is 15 residues long. The germline CDR1 and CDR2 sequences are MNHEY and SVGAGI. CDR3 sequence (DNA): TGTGCCAGCAGGTCAGGGGTGGCTTTGTTGACCGGCTACACCTTC. It encodes CASRSGVALLTGYTF.

In its sample, this clone was seen a few times. J is TRBJ2-7 and V is TRBV7-9, with D tentatively TRBD2 (6 bases). The germline V gene has CDR1 SEHNR and CDR2 FQNEAQ (reference sequence). The CDR3 is made up of 13 amino acids. Trimming removed 4 bases from V and 4 bases from J, with 11 bases in between. For the CDR3, the DNA is TGTGCCAGCAGCTCCGAGCGGGCATACGAGCAGTACTTC. Encoded protein: CASSSERAYEQYF.

The chain carries TRBV28 and TRBJ1-2; a possible D gene is TRBD1 (6 bases). This CDR3 has 13 residues. In germline, CDR1 is MDHEN, CDR2 SYDVKM. V dropped 5 bases and J dropped 6 bases, with 13 bases sitting between them. DNA for the CDR3: TGTGCCAGCAGTGACAGGCTATGGGATGGCTACACCTTC. It codes for CASSDRLWDGYTF.

The V gene is TRBV7-9, the J gene TRBJ2-7; 7 nucleotides match TRBD1. Germline CDR1 is SEHNR and CDR2 is FQNEAQ (reference sequence). CDR3 length: 14 residues. Germline trimming cut 1 base from V and 6 bases from J; bases unmatched to any gene: 6. The CDR3 DNA reads TGTGCCAGCAGCTTAGTACAGGGGACAAGCGAGCAGTACTTC. Translated, it gives CASSLVQGTSEQYF.

The chain couples TRBV15 to TRBJ2-1; 8 nucleotides align to TRBD2. The germline gives CDR1 LNHNV, CDR2 YYDKDF (reference sequence). This CDR3 contains 15 residues. V was pared by 3 bases and J by 5 bases, with 6 bases of the junction left unmatched. The CDR3 bases are TGTGCCACCAGCAGGGGAACTAGCGGAAACAATGAGCAGTTCTTC. It codes for CATSRGTSGNNEQFF.

The chain employs TRBV5-1 and TRBJ2-3, with 7 bases fitting TRBD2. Per germline, CDR1 SGHRS and CDR2 YFSETQ. This CDR3 spans 14 amino acids. Unmatched junction bases numbered 5, after V lost 1 base and J lost 6 bases. CDR3 in DNA: TGCGCCAGCAGCTTGTTCGCGGGAGCCGATACGCAGTATTTT. It is translated as CASSLFAGADTQYF.

This rearrangement joins TRBV7-9 to TRBJ2-2; D is ambiguous. The CDR3 is 12 amino acids. Per the germline V gene, CDR1 is SEHNR and CDR2 is FQNEAQ (reference sequence). Trimming shortened V by 5 bases and J by 2 bases, and 3 bases separated the two germline ends. The CDR3 region is CASSPNTGELFF. The CDR3 DNA sequence: TGTGCCAGCAGCCCTAACACCGGGGAGCTGTTTTTT.

V is TRBV9 and J is TRBJ2-7; TRBD1 might be the D (6 bases). The CDR3 is made up of 16 amino acids. Between the trimmed V and J ends, which lost 3 bases and 2 bases, there was a span of 18 bases. Germline V CDR1 and CDR2: SGDLS, YYNGEE. The CDR3 nucleotides read TGTGCCAGCAGCGCCCAACGGACAGTGGGCCCCTACGAGCAGTACTTC. Translating it yields CASSAQRTVGPYEQYF.

The chain is built from TRBV27 and TRBJ2-1; 10 bases fit TRBD1. The CDR3 runs 14 residues. From germline, CDR1 is MNHEY and CDR2 SMNVEV (reference sequence). V lost 3 bases and J lost 7; bases outside the gene matches: 3. The CDR3 is CASSLGTGANEQFF. CDR3 in DNA: TGTGCCAGCAGTTTGGGGACAGGGGCAAATGAGCAGTTCTTC.

The J gene is TRBJ2-5, the V gene TRBV7-8, with 7 bases matching TRBD1. This CDR3 is 12 amino acids long. Germline CDR1 is SGHVS and CDR2 is FQNEAQ. V lost 6 bases, J lost 8 bases, and 6 bases stayed unmatched. For the CDR3, the DNA is TGTGCCAGCAGGGAGACAGGGTCCACCCAGTACTTC. Translated, it gives CASRETGSTQYF. Full variable domain (remainder filled in from reference TRBV7-8 and TRBJ2-5): GAGVSQSPRYKVAKRGQDVALRCDPISGHVSLFWYQQALGQGPEFLTYFQNEAQLDKSGLPSDRFFAERPEGSVSTLKIQRTQQEDSAVYLCASRETGSTQYFGPGTRLLVL.

The chain joins TRBV6-5 to TRBJ1-1; D is possibly TRBD1 (5 bases). The CDR3 length is 13 residues. Germline values: CDR1 MNHEY, CDR2 SVGAGI. V was trimmed by 7 bases and J by 4 bases, leaving 13 bases between them. CDR3 sequence: CASTQGPGTEAFF. The CDR3 DNA reads TGTGCCAGCACCCAGGGCCCAGGCACTGAAGCTTTCTTT.

This clone has more than one count but fewer than ten. The chain combines TRBV2 with TRBJ2-7; 7 positions match TRBD1. Trimming cost V 6 bases and J 6 bases; bases outside gene matches: 8. CDR3 length equals 13 residues. Per germline, CDR1 SNHLY and CDR2 FYNNEI. The CDR3 loop reads CASSGGQAPEQYF. The CDR3 DNA reads TGTGCCAGCAGCGGCGGACAGGCTCCCGAGCAGTACTTC.

The rearrangement uses TRBV7-9 and TRBJ2-7; D not certain. Deletions cut 1 base from V and 0 bases from J, with 10 bases between. This CDR3 contains 15 residues. Germline CDR1 reads SEHNR; CDR2 reads FQNEAQ (reference sequence). CDR3: CASSLGAQSSYEQYF. The CDR3 coding sequence is TGTGCCAGCAGCTTAGGCGCCCAATCCTCCTACGAGCAGTACTTC.

The rearrangement uses TRBV4-2 and TRBJ1-4, with unresolved D. Between the trimmed V and J ends, which lost 0 bases and 5 bases, there was a span of 7 bases. The CDR3 runs to 14 residues. Germline-derived CDR1 and CDR2 are LGHNA and YNFKEQ. DNA for the CDR3: TGTGCCAGCAGCCAAGACAGATCCAATGAAAAACTGTTTTTT. This gives the protein CASSQDRSNEKLFF.

This clone was picked up one time. The chain links TRBV7-2 to TRBJ2-7, with D unclear. With 5 bases removed from V and 3 bases from J, the gap between germline ends came to 5 bases. CDR3 length: 11 amino acids. Germline V gives CDR1 SGHTA, CDR2 FQGNSA. CDR3 DNA: TGTGCCAGCAGCGTTAACTACGAGCAGTACTTC. It yields the protein CASSVNYEQYF.

Concerning this clone: At the DNA level, this CDR3 is encoded by other sequences in the same sample as well. The DNA for the CDR3 is TGTGCCAGCAGTGAGACAGGGGGTACCTACGAGCAGTACTTC. Translation gives CASSETGGTYEQYF. This chain links TRBV6-1 with TRBJ2-7, with 9 bases matching TRBD1. This CDR3 region has 14 residues. V lost 3 bases to trimming and J lost 2 bases; unmatched junction nucleotides: 2. In germline, CDR1 is MNHNS, CDR2 SASEGT.

V usage is TRBV5-1 and J usage is TRBJ2-1, with TRBD1 as a possible D gene (5 bases). V lost 4 bases, J lost 10 bases, and 15 bases lay in between. This CDR3 region has 13 residues. Germline CDR1 SGHRS, CDR2 YFSETQ. DNA of the CDR3: TGCGCCAGCAGCCCAGGGCTTGAGACCGAGCAGTTCTTC. It yields the protein CASSPGLETEQFF.

This sequence joins TRBV29-1 and TRBJ2-1, with 7 bases identical to TRBD2. Germline CDR1 is SQVTM and CDR2 is ANQGSEA. V shed 3 bases and J 4 bases; nucleotides not matched to a gene: 6. The CDR3 covers 14 residues. The CDR3 region is CSVEPAGKYNEQFF. The CDR3, as DNA: TGCAGCGTTGAGCCAGCGGGGAAGTACAATGAGCAGTTCTTC.

CDR3 coding DNA: TGTGCCAGCAGGGCGGGCAGGGGCCGGAATACGCAGTATTTT. It codes for CASRAGRGRNTQYF. V gene TRBV6-5 combines with J gene TRBJ2-3; weak D call: TRBD1 (6 bases). From germline, CDR1 is MNHEY and CDR2 SVGAGI. CDR3 length: 14 residues. V gave up 6 bases and J gave up 7 bases, with 17 bases separating them.